One and the same sample provided the 32 T cell receptor beta chains below, sequenced in a study of T cells in Graves' hyperthyroidism and ophthalmopathy. From RNA transcripts, TCR beta CDR3 regions were amplified. First-round RT-PCR of the TCR CDR3 relied on the HTBI primer set. From the multiplex PCR reads, TCRdb called clonotypes with MiXCR, one entry per CDR3 protein. In the table there are hundreds of thousands of distinct CDR3 sequences, approximately 15% of which are singletons. What was sequenced was blood. These receptors were obtained from a woman in her twenties or thirties with Graves' hyperthyroidism that later progressed to Graves' ophthalmopathy.

The chain has TRBV3-1 and TRBJ2-5, with 15 bases aligning to TRBD2. Germline loops: CDR1 LGHDT, CDR2 YNNKEL (reference sequence). This CDR3 comprises 19 residues. J lost 6 bases, V lost 0 bases, and 11 bases had no gene match. CDR3 residues: CASSQDPLGLAGGGKTQYF. The CDR3 region has the DNA TGTGCCAGCAGCCAAGACCCCCTCGGACTAGCGGGGGGGGGGAAGACCCAGTACTTC.

In its sample, this clonotype was seen many times. The rearrangement links TRBV2 to TRBJ2-7, with D perhaps matching TRBD1 (6 bases). CDR1 and CDR2 (germline): SNHLY, FYNNEI. CDR3 length equals 13 residues. The V gene lost 10 bases and the J gene lost 0 bases, with 13 bases spanning the gap. The chain's CDR3 is CATTGIRSYEQYF. In DNA form, the CDR3 reads TGTGCCACCACAGGGATACGCTCCTACGAGCAGTACTTC.

This clonotype was seen repeatedly, ten times or more. V gene TRBV11-2 combines with J gene TRBJ2-7, with D tentatively TRBD2 (7 bases). V lost 2 bases and J lost 1, with 24 bases in between. From germline, CDR1 is SGHAT and CDR2 FQNNGV. The CDR3 totals 19 residues. The chain's CDR3 is CASSLHRDIKRDLSYEQYF. In DNA, the CDR3 is TGTGCCAGCAGCTTACATCGGGACATTAAGCGGGACCTTTCCTACGAGCAGTACTTC.

This clonotype was detected a few times. The rearrangement uses TRBV20-1 and TRBJ1-4; D is unclear. CDR1 and CDR2 (germline): DFQATT, SNEGSKA (reference sequence). The CDR3 contains 11 residues. The V gene lost 5 bases and the J gene lost 0 bases, with 1 base spanning the gap. CDR3 region: CSASTNEKLFF. The DNA of the CDR3 is TGCAGTGCTTCAACTAATGAAAAACTGTTTTTT.

This clonotype has a handful of counts. The rearrangement joins TRBV9 to TRBJ1-5, with TRBD1 matching over 9 bases. Trimming at V came to 4 bases and at J to 0 bases, leaving 14 bases not matched to a gene. The CDR3 sequence is 19 residues long. The germline CDR1 and CDR2 sequences are SGDLS and YYNGEE. The CDR3 reads CASSPPHTGGVGSNQPQHF. DNA of the CDR3: TGTGCCAGCAGCCCCCCGCACACAGGGGGCGTAGGTAGCAATCAGCCCCAGCATTTT. Using reference TRBV9 and TRBJ1-5 for the parts outside the CDR3, the full variable domain is DSGVTQTPKHLITATGQRVTLRCSPRSGDLSVYWYQQSLDQGLQFLIQYYNGEERAKGNILERFSAQQFPDLHSELNLSSLELGDSALYFCASSPPHTGGVGSNQPQHFGDGTRLSIL.

The sample holds many counts of this clonotype. The chain couples TRBV19 to TRBJ1-5, with 7 bases lining up with TRBD1. The CDR3 spans 15 residues. Looked up from germline, CDR1 is LNHDA and CDR2 is SQIVND (reference sequence). The ends lost 6 bases at V and 4 bases at J; junction bases unmatched: 9. CDR3 region: CASRWDSTKNQPQHF. CDR3 in DNA: TGTGCCAGTAGATGGGACAGCACCAAGAATCAGCCCCAGCATTTT.

This clonotype was detected many times. The rearrangement uses TRBV2 and TRBJ1-2, with 10 bases that match TRBD1. The germline V gene encodes CDR1 SNHLY and CDR2 FYNNEI. The junction had 2 bases not matched to a gene; V was cut back by 4 bases and J by 3 bases. The CDR3 covers 14 residues. CDR3 nucleotides: TGTGCCAGCAGTGGGACAGGGGGGGACTATGGCTACACCTTC. Protein: CASSGTGGDYGYTF.

This clonotype came up a few times. J is TRBJ1-5 and V is TRBV15; D gene ambiguous. The CDR3 has 16 amino acids. The V end lost 0 bases, the J end lost 0 bases, and 9 bases lay between the germline ends. The V gene's germline CDR1 is LNHNV and CDR2 YYDKDF (reference sequence). The CDR3 DNA follows: TGTGCCACCAGCAGAGATCTACTCGCTAGCAATCAGCCCCAGCATTTT. This encodes CATSRDLLASNQPQHF.

This clonotype was seen only a few times. The V call is TRBV6-1, the J call TRBJ1-4; 9 bases agree with TRBD1. The germline gives CDR1 MNHNS, CDR2 SASEGT. J was trimmed by 8 bases and V by 7 bases; bases with no gene match: 8. This CDR3 is 14 amino acids long. CDR3 DNA sequence: TGTGCCAGCACGCGGGGGGACAGGGACGAAAAACTGTTTTTT. Encoded protein: CASTRGDRDEKLFF.

This clonotype was observed at least ten times. This chain links TRBV5-1 with TRBJ2-7; 8 bases are shared with TRBD1. V lost 0 bases to trimming and J lost 0 bases; unmatched junction nucleotides: 2. The germline V gene encodes CDR1 SGHRS and CDR2 YFSETQ. The CDR3 consists of 15 residues. The CDR3 here is CASSLVTGASYEQYF. CDR3 nucleotides: TGCGCCAGCAGCTTGGTGACAGGGGCCTCCTACGAGCAGTACTTC.

This clonotype was detected many times. The chain recombines TRBV28 with TRBJ2-2, with D unclear. The CDR3 is 15 residues long. In germline, CDR1 is MDHEN, CDR2 SYDVKM. V lost 1 base, J lost 2 bases, and 8 bases lay in between. The chain's CDR3 is CASSLYSPNTGELFF. The CDR3, as DNA: TGTGCCAGCAGTTTATATTCCCCTAACACCGGGGAGCTGTTTTTT.

This clonotype appeared many times. CDR3 sequence reads: CAWSVQRTSGRPYEQYF. CDR3 DNA: TGTGCCTGGAGTGTGCAACGAACTAGCGGGAGACCCTACGAGCAGTACTTC. The rearrangement uses TRBV30 and TRBJ2-7; the match to TRBD2 covers 11 bases. V lost 0 bases to trimming and J lost 2 bases; unmatched junction nucleotides: 9. The germline V gene has CDR1 GTSNPN and CDR2 SVGIG (reference sequence). The CDR3 runs 17 residues. The whole variable domain, filled in from reference TRBV30 and TRBJ2-7, reads SQTIHQWPATLVQPVGSPLSLECTVEGTSNPNLYWYRQAAGRGLQLLFYSVGIGQISSEVPQNLSASRPQDRQFILSSKKLLLSDSGFYLCAWSVQRTSGRPYEQYFGPGTRLTVT.

As regards this clonotype: A much larger clone differs from this one at a single base, so this may be a read error. The chain is built from TRBV20-1 and TRBJ2-1; TRBD2 agrees at 11 bases. The CDR3 covers 16 residues. Germline CDR1 and CDR2: DFQATT and SNEGSKA (reference sequence). V lost 1 base and J lost 6; bases outside the gene matches: 8. CDR3 nucleotides: TGCAGTGCTAGAGGGCCAAGGACTAGCGGGCCCAATGAGCAGTTCTTC. Protein: CSARGPRTSGPNEQFF.

The rearrangement uses TRBV2 and TRBJ2-3; 11 nucleotides match TRBD2. The CDR3 is 17 amino acids. V dropped 8 bases and J dropped 5; count of bases not matched to a gene: 15. In germline, CDR1 is SNHLY, CDR2 FYNNEI. CDR3 nucleotides: TGTGCCAGCGGGACTAGCGGAGTCCTAGGGTATATAGATACGCAGTATTTT. Translating gives CASGTSGVLGYIDTQYF.

This clonotype has at least ten counts. The chain links TRBV2 to TRBJ2-5; 11 bases are shared with TRBD2. The CDR3 extends over 18 amino acids. Per germline, CDR1 SNHLY and CDR2 FYNNEI. The J segment lost 1 base and the V segment lost 8 bases, leaving 15 bases of the junction unmatched. This CDR3 reads CASLSRTGTSGPQETQYF. For the CDR3, the DNA is TGTGCCAGCCTCTCTCGAACCGGGACTAGCGGCCCCCAAGAGACCCAGTACTTC.

The sample holds a few counts of this clonotype. V usage is TRBV20-1 and J usage is TRBJ2-1; 7 nucleotides match TRBD2. Germline values: CDR1 DFQATT, CDR2 SNEGSKA (reference sequence). The CDR3 has 12 amino acids. V lost 6 bases to trimming and J lost 8 bases; unmatched junction nucleotides: 7. This chain's CDR3 is CSALAGRDEQFF. For the CDR3, the DNA is TGCAGTGCACTGGCGGGGAGGGATGAGCAGTTCTTC.

This clonotype was detected ten times or more. The V and J genes are TRBV2 and TRBJ1-4; possibly TRBD1 for D (5 bases). Between the trimmed V and J ends, which lost 7 bases and 11 bases, there was a span of 14 bases. This CDR3 region has 12 residues. Germline CDR1 reads SNHLY; CDR2 reads FYNNEI. The CDR3 sequence: CASIRMGDKLFF. The CDR3 DNA follows: TGTGCCAGCATTAGAATGGGGGACAAACTGTTTTTT.

This clonotype came up many times. The rearrangement joins TRBV25-1 to TRBJ2-5; 10 bases agree with TRBD2. CDR1 MGHDK and CDR2 SYGVNS come from the germline V gene. V was pared by 8 bases and J by 4 bases, with 16 bases of the junction left unmatched. CDR3 size: 17 residues. CDR3 in DNA: TGTGCCAGCGCGCTCCCAACCCCTAGCGGGAGAGGAGAGACCCAGTACTTC. Its translation is CASALPTPSGRGETQYF. Using reference TRBV25-1 and TRBJ2-5 for the parts outside the CDR3, the full variable domain is EADIYQTPRYLVIGTGKKITLECSQTMGHDKMYWYQQDPGMELHLIHYSYGVNSTEKGDLSSESTVSRIRTEHFPLTLESARPSHTSQYLCASALPTPSGRGETQYFGPGTRLLVL.

This clonotype was found a few times. The V gene is TRBV12-3 or TRBV12-4, the J gene TRBJ2-7, with 13 positions matching TRBD2. The CDR3 length is 15 residues. The trim removed 5 bases at V and 0 bases at J, leaving 1 base unmatched. The CDR3 protein is CASSRTSGGSYEQYF. CDR3 sequence (DNA): TGTGCCAGCAGTCGGACTAGCGGGGGCTCCTACGAGCAGTACTTC.

The chain carries TRBV19 and TRBJ2-6, with D possibly matching TRBD2 (5 bases). Between the trimmed V and J ends, which lost 0 bases and 0 bases, there was a span of 15 bases. CDR1 and CDR2 (germline): LNHDA, SQIVND (reference sequence). The CDR3 has 19 amino acids. CDR3 loop: CASSIEVLAPHSGANVLTF. CDR3 DNA sequence: TGTGCCAGTAGTATAGAAGTCCTAGCCCCCCACTCTGGGGCCAACGTCCTGACTTTC.

With respect to this clonotype: A much larger clone is a single base away; this may be a read error. The genes are TRBV6-1 and TRBJ2-7; a weak D match, TRBD2 (5 bases). CDR1 is MNHNS, CDR2 SASEGT, per germline. The CDR3 runs to 16 residues. The CDR3 sequence is CASSELILPSSSEQYF. The CDR3 DNA sequence: TGTGCCAGCAGTGAACTGATCCTACCTAGCTCCTCCGAGCAGTACTTC.

In this sample, this clonotype turned up many times. The chain employs TRBV30 and TRBJ2-2; D remains unclear. The V gene lost 3 bases and the J gene lost 3 bases, with 8 bases spanning the gap. Germline V gene lookup returns CDR1 GTSNPN and CDR2 SVGIG (reference sequence). The length of the CDR3 is 13 residues. In DNA form, the CDR3 reads TGTGCCTGGAGGGAACATCACACCGGGGAGCTGTTTTTT. It specifies CAWREHHTGELFF.

The rearrangement joins TRBV19 to TRBJ2-1, with 7 bases identical to TRBD2. Trimming took 3 bases from V and 4 from J; bases not matched to a gene: 9. Germline V gene sequence: CDR1 LNHDA, CDR2 SQIVND (reference sequence). This CDR3 comprises 16 residues. CDR3 sequence reads: CASSIPPSGAYNEQFF. The CDR3 region has the DNA TGTGCCAGTAGTATCCCTCCTAGCGGAGCTTACAATGAGCAGTTCTTC.

This clonotype has at least ten counts. The CDR3 here is CSARGVSGSSYEQYF. The CDR3, as DNA: TGCAGTGCTAGAGGGGTTAGCGGGAGCTCCTACGAGCAGTACTTC. The rearrangement links TRBV20-1 to TRBJ2-7; 9 nucleotides line up with TRBD2. The CDR3 contains 15 residues. Germline assignment: CDR1 DFQATT and CDR2 SNEGSKA (reference sequence). Trimming removed 1 base from V and 0 bases from J; junction bases left unmatched: 4.

This chain links TRBV14 with TRBJ2-7; D gene uncertain. Looked up from germline, CDR1 is SGHDN and CDR2 is FVKESK. The CDR3 sequence is 12 residues long. Trimming shortened V by 3 bases and J by 4 bases, and 7 bases separated the two germline ends. The chain's CDR3 is CASSHEAYEQYF. The CDR3 nucleotides are TGTGCCAGCAGCCATGAAGCTTACGAGCAGTACTTC.

The sample holds many counts of this clonotype. This rearrangement joins TRBV7-3 to TRBJ2-3; D is undetermined. Looked up from germline, CDR1 is SGHTA and CDR2 is FQGTGA. V dropped 5 bases and J dropped 6 bases, with 18 bases sitting between them. The CDR3 extends over 15 amino acids. CDR3 protein: CASSRTGSIGDTQYF. CDR3 coding DNA: TGTGCCAGCAGCCGAACCGGGTCTATTGGGGATACGCAGTATTTT. The full variable domain, rest sourced from reference TRBV7-3 and TRBJ2-3, is GAGVSQTPSNKVTEKGKYVELRCDPISGHTALYWYRQSLGQGPEFLIYFQGTGAADDSGLPNDRFFAVRPEGSVSTLKIQRTERGDSAVYLCASSRTGSIGDTQYFGPGTRLTVL.

The table lists this clonotype with many counts. The chain is built from TRBV28 and TRBJ2-1, with 8 bases matching TRBD1. The germline V gene encodes CDR1 MDHEN and CDR2 SYDVKM. With 10 bases clipped from V and 5 bases from J, the junction kept 10 bases outside the gene matches. This CDR3 is 14 amino acids long. CDR3 amino acids: CATGGTGRDNEQFF. The CDR3 DNA sequence: TGTGCCACCGGTGGGACAGGACGGGACAATGAGCAGTTCTTC.

Only a few counts were recorded for this clonotype. The chain uses TRBV11-3 and TRBJ2-7; 7 bases are a match to TRBD2. The CDR3 is 14 residues long. Unmatched junction bases numbered 5, after V lost 6 bases and J lost 0 bases. Germline CDR1 SGHNT, CDR2 YENEEA. CDR3 sequence reads: CASRQSGASYEQYF. For the CDR3, the DNA is TGTGCCAGCAGGCAAAGCGGGGCCTCCTACGAGCAGTACTTC.

This clonotype was detected many times. This chain connects TRBV2 to TRBJ2-3; 12 nucleotides line up with TRBD2. With V trimmed by 6 bases and J by 4 bases, 8 bases remained unmatched. The V gene's germline CDR1 is SNHLY and CDR2 FYNNEI. The CDR3 is 16 residues long. The CDR3 DNA reads as TGTGCCAGCAGGAAAACTAGCGGGAGGACCCCAGATACGCAGTATTTT. This translates into CASRKTSGRTPDTQYF.

This clonotype was detected only a few times. The chain links TRBV15 to TRBJ1-2; a possible D gene is TRBD1 (6 bases). The germline CDR1 and CDR2 sequences are LNHNV and YYDKDF (reference sequence). With 3 bases removed from V and 7 bases from J, the gap between germline ends came to 18 bases. The CDR3 consists of 15 residues. The CDR3 DNA follows: TGTGCCACCAGCAGGCAACAGGGTCTTTTTCGTGGCTACACCTTC. This sequence encodes CATSRQQGLFRGYTF.

The chain is built from TRBV6-4 and TRBJ1-5; D is undetermined. Per germline, CDR1 MRHNA and CDR2 SNTAGT. V shed 5 bases and J shed 3 bases, with 8 bases lying between them. The CDR3 runs 13 residues. The CDR3 DNA reads as TGTGCCAGCAGTACTCAGGTCAATCAGCCCCAGCATTTT. Translation gives CASSTQVNQPQHF.

DNA of the CDR3: TGCAGTGCTAGAGATTTGTTAGGGCTAGCGGGAGGGGGAAATGAGCAGTTCTTC. Translated, it gives CSARDLLGLAGGGNEQFF. The V call is TRBV20-1, the J call TRBJ2-1; 12 bases map to TRBD2. With 0 bases clipped from V and 7 bases from J, the junction kept 13 bases outside the gene matches. Looked up from germline, CDR1 is DFQATT and CDR2 is SNEGSKA (reference sequence). The CDR3 consists of 18 residues.